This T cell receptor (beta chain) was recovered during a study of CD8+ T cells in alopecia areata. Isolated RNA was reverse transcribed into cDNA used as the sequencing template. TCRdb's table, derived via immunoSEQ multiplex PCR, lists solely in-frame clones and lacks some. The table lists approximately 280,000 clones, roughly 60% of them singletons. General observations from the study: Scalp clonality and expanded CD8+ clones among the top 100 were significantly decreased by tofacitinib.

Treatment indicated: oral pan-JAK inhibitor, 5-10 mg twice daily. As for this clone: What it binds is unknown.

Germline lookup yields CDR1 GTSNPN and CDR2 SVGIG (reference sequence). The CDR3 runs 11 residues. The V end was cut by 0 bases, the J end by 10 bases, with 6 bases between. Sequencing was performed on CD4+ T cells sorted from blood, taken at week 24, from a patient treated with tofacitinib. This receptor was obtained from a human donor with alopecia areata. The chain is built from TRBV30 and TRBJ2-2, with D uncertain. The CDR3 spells CAWSVGPELFF. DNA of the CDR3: TGTGCCTGGAGTGTAGGACCGGAGCTGTTTTTT.